Sequencing of this TCR beta chain was carried out in a study of vaccination and CD4 T cells after COVID-19. For the study at large: Between diagnosis and the drawing of post-COVID samples lay a median around 100 days (range 35 to 161).

An Oncomine TCR Beta short-read assay was used to sequence the DNA from cultured CD4+ T cells. TCRdb processed the PCR reads anew with MiXCR; each CDR3 protein has one entry. The sample contains approximately 11,000 distinct CDR3 sequences, 60% to 80% of which appear only once. As regards this clonotype: Antigen specificity is unknown.

Germline loops: CDR1 MNHEY, CDR2 SVGAGI. The CDR3 is made up of 17 amino acids. V dropped 0 bases and J dropped 0; count of bases not matched to a gene: 5. As to treatment: approximately 11-day PBMC culture with coronavirus spike peptide pools or control peptides (ViraFEST assay). This chain joins TRBV6-5 and TRBJ1-5, with 7 bases lining up with TRBD1. The receptor comes from a human donor who had recovered from COVID-19. The source material was CD4+ T cells from blood, cultured in vitro. CDR3 nucleotide sequence: TGTGCCAGCAGTTACTCAGGGGGCGCAGGTAGCAATCAGCCCCAGCATTTT. It is translated as CASSYSGGAGSNQPQHF.